This T cell receptor beta chain was sequenced during a study of read filtering for tumor transcriptome and immune sequencing. Study results and caveats: The sorted CD138-negative fraction was a mixed bone marrow immune population, not purified T cells.

Germline CDR1 and CDR2: SQVTM and ANQGSEA. The CDR3 loop spans 13 amino acids. Remarks on this clonotype: What it binds is unknown. Relative to the germline gene, one junction end is altered; a read error may explain this.

Molecular barcoded adaptors covering alpha/delta and beta/gamma chains were used on roughly 370 ng RNA. MiXCR was run by TCRdb on the reads, yielding one entry per CDR3 protein. This sample has 60,000 to 75,000 distinct CDR3 sequences, with around a fifth found just once. The source is a donor aged 40 or older with multiple myeloma. This rearrangement joins TRBV29-1 to TRBJ1-1; D is perhaps TRBD1 (5 bases). Sequenced material: a population of CD138-negative cells sorted from bone marrow. The CDR3 here is CSARDGENTEAFF. In DNA, the CDR3 is TGTAGCGCGCGGGACGGAGAGAACACTGAAGCTTTCTTT. Complete variable domain (other parts from reference TRBV29-1 and TRBJ1-1): SAVISQKPSRDICQRGTSLTIQCQVDSQVTMMFWYRQQPGQSLTLIATANQGSEATYESGFVIDKFPISRPNLTFSTLTVSNMSPEDSSIYLCSARDGENTEAFFGQGTRLTVV.